Each of the 16 T cell receptor beta chains below was sequenced from the same sample in a study of cytomegalovirus exposure and HLA in healthy donors. PCR primers comprised 60 Vbeta and 13 Jbeta primers. Data came from immunoSEQ multiplex PCR; TCRdb stores just in-frame clones and leaves some out. The top ten hold 4.4% of the sample, which has under 200,000 clones, 79% seen once. Source material: PBMCs. The origin of the receptors is a woman in her thirties in good health and CMV-seropositive.

This chain joins TRBV15 and TRBJ2-1; no firm D call. CDR1 LNHNV and CDR2 YYDKDF come from the germline V gene (reference sequence). CDR3 length: 12 residues. The V and J ends lost 5 bases and 10 bases respectively, with 12 bases between them. CDR3 coding DNA: TGTGCCACCAGCCATCTCTCCGGGGAGCAGTTCTTC. This sequence encodes CATSHLSGEQFF.

The chain links TRBV7-9 to TRBJ1-1; D is perhaps TRBD1 (5 bases). V was cut by 6 bases and J by 0 bases, with 14 bases left in between. Germline V gene lookup returns CDR1 SEHNR and CDR2 FQNEAQ (reference sequence). The CDR3 consists of 15 residues. The CDR3: CASRRTKGMNTEAFF. As DNA, the CDR3 is TGTGCCAGCAGGCGGACAAAAGGGATGAACACTGAAGCTTTCTTT.

The rearrangement uses TRBV5-6 and TRBJ2-3; tentative D call: TRBD2 (6 bases). The CDR3 covers 15 residues. V was trimmed by 3 bases and J by 2 bases, leaving 13 bases between them. Germline lookup yields CDR1 SGHDT and CDR2 YYEEEE. The CDR3 coding sequence is TGTGCCAGCAGCTCTGCCGGGGGATACACAGATACGCAGTATTTT. It encodes CASSSAGGYTDTQYF.

The chain has TRBV27 and TRBJ1-2; the D is unclear. Trimming cost V 5 bases and J 4 bases, with 17 bases left between them. Germline V gives CDR1 MNHEY, CDR2 SMNVEV (reference sequence). CDR3 length: 15 amino acids. The CDR3 loop reads CASSPRGLGLYGYTF. CDR3 bases: TGTGCCAGCAGTCCCCGTGGCCTAGGACTCTATGGCTACACCTTC.

The CDR3: CASKRGTGNNGYTF. CDR3 bases: TGTGCCAGTAAACGAGGGACAGGGAATAATGGCTACACCTTC. The genes are TRBV19 and TRBJ1-2, with 9 bases that match TRBD1. V lost 7 bases, J lost 6 bases, and 9 bases stayed unmatched. In germline, CDR1 is LNHDA, CDR2 SQIVND (reference sequence). The CDR3 has 14 residues.

This rearrangement joins TRBV25-1 to TRBJ1-3; D gene unclear. The ends were cut back, 1 base at V and 0 bases at J, with 10 bases in the middle. The CDR3 has 16 residues. Germline V gene lookup returns CDR1 MGHDK and CDR2 SYGVNS. The CDR3 region is CASSEFNSISGNTIYF. CDR3 in DNA: TGTGCCAGCAGTGAATTTAATTCTATCTCTGGAAACACCATATATTTT.

The chain couples TRBV4-2 to TRBJ2-3; D unresolved. This CDR3 has 15 amino acids. CDR1 is LGHNA, CDR2 YNFKEQ, per germline. With 4 bases removed from V and 2 bases from J, the gap between germline ends came to 13 bases. This chain's CDR3 is CASSPVAAATDTQYF. The CDR3, as DNA: TGTGCCAGCAGCCCTGTGGCGGCCGCCACAGATACGCAGTATTTT.

The V gene is TRBV10-1, the J gene TRBJ2-2; D remains unclear. The length of the CDR3 is 14 residues. Germline CDR1 WNHNN, CDR2 SYGVQD (reference sequence). Trimming cost V 3 bases and J 0 bases, with 5 bases left between them. This CDR3 is CASSDRANTGELFF. The CDR3 nucleotides read TGCGCCAGCAGTGACCGCGCGAACACCGGGGAGCTGTTTTTT.

The V and J genes are TRBV7-8 and TRBJ2-3; 8 bases fit TRBD2. CDR1 SGHVS and CDR2 FQNEAQ come from the germline V gene. The J segment lost 4 bases and the V segment lost 4 bases, leaving 4 bases of the junction unmatched. The CDR3 sequence is 14 residues long. The CDR3 is CASSSRREADTQYF. The DNA for the CDR3 is TGTGCCAGCAGCTCCCGGCGGGAGGCAGATACGCAGTATTTT. The full variable domain, rest sourced from reference TRBV7-8 and TRBJ2-3, is GAGVSQSPRYKVAKRGQDVALRCDPISGHVSLFWYQQALGQGPEFLTYFQNEAQLDKSGLPSDRFFAERPEGSVSTLKIQRTQQEDSAVYLCASSSRREADTQYFGPGTRLTVL.

The chain couples TRBV18 to TRBJ1-1, with unresolved D. The CDR3 consists of 14 residues. The V and J ends lost 3 bases and 0 bases respectively, with 8 bases between them. Germline assignment: CDR1 KGHSH and CDR2 LQKENI. CDR3 in DNA: TGTGCCAGCTCACCTGTGGAGATGAACACTGAAGCTTTCTTT. This gives the protein CASSPVEMNTEAFF. The full variable domain, its missing parts supplied by reference TRBV18 and TRBJ1-1, is NAGVMQNPRHLVRRRGQEARLRCSPMKGHSHVYWYRQLPEEGLKFMVYLQKENIIDESGMPKERFSAEFPKEGPSILRIQQVVRGDSAAYFCASSPVEMNTEAFFGQGTRLTVV.

The rearrangement uses TRBV9 and TRBJ1-2, with D tentatively TRBD1 (5 bases). CDR3 length: 14 amino acids. CDR1 SGDLS and CDR2 YYNGEE come from the germline V gene. Trimming took off 0 bases at V and 7 bases at J, with 13 bases between the two ends. CDR3 sequence (DNA): TGTGCCAGCAGCGTAGGTCCAGGGCCGGGTGGCTACACCTTC. Its protein product is CASSVGPGPGGYTF.

This clone was found a few times. This chain uses TRBV4-3 with TRBJ1-2, with D possibly matching TRBD1 (5 bases). The V end was cut by 1 base, the J end by 1 base, with 13 bases between. The length of the CDR3 is 16 residues. Per germline, CDR1 LGHNA and CDR2 YSLEER. For the CDR3, the DNA is TGCGCCAGCAGCCAAGTTGGGATCAGGGTTAACTATGGCTACACCTTC. Amino acid sequence: CASSQVGIRVNYGYTF.

The rearrangement links TRBV4-2 to TRBJ2-2; D remains ambiguous. V was clipped by 0 bases and J by 0 bases, with 14 bases between them. The CDR3 totals 18 residues. Germline-derived CDR1 and CDR2 are LGHNA and YNFKEQ. The DNA of the CDR3 is TGTGCCAGCAGCCAAGATCTCGGCGGAGCGCCGAACACCGGGGAGCTGTTTTTT. Its translation is CASSQDLGGAPNTGELFF.

The CDR3 DNA sequence: TGTGCCAGCAGCTCCCGGACTGACTCTGGAAACACCATATATTTT. Residues: CASSSRTDSGNTIYF. The V gene is TRBV11-2, the J gene TRBJ1-3; no clear D gene. The CDR3 runs 15 residues. Germline V gives CDR1 SGHAT, CDR2 FQNNGV. The V end lost 4 bases, the J end lost 0 bases, and 10 bases lay between the germline ends.

The chain employs TRBV14 and TRBJ2-7; possibly TRBD1 for D (6 bases). V was clipped by 4 bases and J by 0 bases, with 13 bases between them. This CDR3 has 15 amino acids. Germline CDR1 SGHDN, CDR2 FVKESK. CDR3 sequence reads: CASSRWDINSYEQYF. CDR3 nucleotides: TGTGCCAGCAGCCGGTGGGACATCAACTCCTACGAGCAGTACTTC.

The chain couples TRBV10-3 to TRBJ2-7, with TRBD1 identical over 8 bases. The CDR3 is 14 amino acids. After removal of 4 bases from V and 2 bases from J, the junction contained 4 bases not matched to a gene. The germline V gene has CDR1 ENHRY and CDR2 SYGVKD. In nucleotides, the CDR3 is TGTGCCATCAGTGGACAGGGGCTCACCTACGAGCAGTACTTC. As protein: CAISGQGLTYEQYF.